Following are 14 T cell receptor beta chains from one sample sequenced in a study of cytomegalovirus exposure and HLA in healthy donors. Generated by immunoSEQ multiplex PCR, the TCRdb table keeps only in-frame clones and is missing some. The data contain under 150,000 clones, about 89% of them singletons. Sequencing was carried out using PBMCs. The source is a man aged 18 to 30 in good health and CMV-seronegative.

This clone was detected once. V gene TRBV7-2 combines with J gene TRBJ1-1, with D hard to call. The CDR3 runs 15 residues. V dropped 5 bases and J dropped 4 bases, with 17 bases sitting between them. Per the germline V gene, CDR1 is SGHTA and CDR2 is FQGNSA. The CDR3 spells CASSPRPVGGTEAFF. CDR3 DNA: TGTGCCAGCAGCCCTAGGCCGGTGGGAGGCACTGAAGCTTTCTTT.

CDR3 DNA: TGTGCCAGTAGTATTGGCCCGAATCAGCCCCAGCATTTT. Its protein product is CASSIGPNQPQHF. This rearrangement joins TRBV19 to TRBJ1-5; D gene ambiguous. The CDR3 runs to 13 residues. Per germline, CDR1 LNHDA and CDR2 SQIVND (reference sequence). Trimming stripped 3 bases from V and 4 bases from J, with 7 bases between.

The V gene is TRBV6-1, the J gene TRBJ1-2; possible D gene TRBD1, 5 bases. V was clipped by 2 bases and J by 2 bases, with 9 bases between them. This CDR3 has 14 residues. The germline gives CDR1 MNHNS, CDR2 SASEGT. CDR3 DNA: TGTGCCAGCAGTGAAAATTCAGGGAACTATGGCTACACCTTC. This codes for CASSENSGNYGYTF.

The V and J genes are TRBV15 and TRBJ1-3, with D uncertain. Germline V gene lookup returns CDR1 LNHNV and CDR2 YYDKDF (reference sequence). Trimming removed 0 bases at V and 3 bases at J, with 9 bases between. This CDR3 is 15 amino acids long. The CDR3 coding sequence is TGTGCCACCAGCAGAGATCGAGGGTATGGAAACACCATATATTTT. It codes for CATSRDRGYGNTIYF.

V gene TRBV9 combines with J gene TRBJ1-1; D is possibly TRBD1 (5 bases). This CDR3 contains 15 residues. CDR1 is SGDLS and CDR2 is YYNGEE in the germline V gene. The V end was cut by 0 bases, the J end by 4 bases, with 13 bases between. CDR3 sequence reads: CASSVAVGGGTEAFF. The CDR3 DNA reads as TGTGCCAGCAGCGTAGCGGTGGGGGGTGGCACTGAAGCTTTCTTT.

V is TRBV19 and J is TRBJ2-1, with TRBD2 matching 10 bases. Germline V gene data show CDR1 as LNHDA and CDR2 as SQIVND (reference sequence). V dropped 4 bases and J dropped 4; count of bases not matched to a gene: 13. The CDR3 length is 18 residues. The CDR3 sequence: CASSTTSGELLVYNEQFF. CDR3 coding DNA: TGTGCCAGTAGTACCACTAGCGGGGAATTGTTGGTTTACAATGAGCAGTTCTTC.

This clone has a single count. This chain joins TRBV5-8 and TRBJ1-2; the D is unclear. Germline assignment: CDR1 SGHTS and CDR2 YDEGEE. The CDR3 is made up of 14 amino acids. With 0 bases removed from V and 2 bases from J, the gap between germline ends came to 8 bases. The DNA for the CDR3 is TGTGCCAGCAGCTTGGATGGCAGGAACTATGGCTACACCTTC. As protein: CASSLDGRNYGYTF.

The chain couples TRBV7-6 to TRBJ2-4; a possible D gene is TRBD2 (6 bases). Trimming stripped 5 bases from V and 3 bases from J, with 14 bases between. Germline V gene sequence: CDR1 SGHVS, CDR2 FNYEAQ. This CDR3 is 15 amino acids long. The CDR3: CASSPGGVGKNIQYF. The CDR3 region has the DNA TGTGCCAGCAGCCCCGGAGGGGTCGGCAAAAACATTCAGTACTTC.

The chain carries TRBV30 and TRBJ1-2; 8 nucleotides agree with TRBD1. V was pared by 4 bases and J by 5 bases, with 15 bases of the junction left unmatched. The CDR3 is 16 amino acids. Germline CDR1 GTSNPN, CDR2 SVGIG (reference sequence). In DNA form, the CDR3 reads TGTGCCTGGACCGCTACGAGGACAGGGTCTCTATATGGCTACACCTTC. Translating gives CAWTATRTGSLYGYTF.

This clone came up once. The chain employs TRBV7-8 and TRBJ2-7, with a possible D match to TRBD1 (5 bases). Trimming took 1 base from V and 4 from J, leaving 17 bases between them. The CDR3 runs 16 residues. Germline values: CDR1 SGHVS, CDR2 FQNEAQ. The CDR3 DNA sequence: TGTGCCAGCAGCTTAGGGGGCGGCGGTTCTGTGTACGAGCAGTACGTC. Amino acid sequence: CASSLGGGGSVYEQYV.

The chain uses TRBV18 and TRBJ2-1; the D gene is possibly TRBD2 (6 bases). Germline CDR1 and CDR2: KGHSH and LQKENI. CDR3 length equals 15 residues. V lost 6 bases and J lost 1, with 13 bases in between. Written as DNA, the CDR3 is TGTGCCAGCTCTCAGGAGGGGCCATCCTACAATGAGCAGTTCTTC. Translating gives CASSQEGPSYNEQFF. Drawing the rest from reference TRBV18 and TRBJ2-1, the complete variable domain is NAGVMQNPRHLVRRRGQEARLRCSPMKGHSHVYWYRQLPEEGLKFMVYLQKENIIDESGMPKERFSAEFPKEGPSILRIQQVVRGDSAAYFCASSQEGPSYNEQFFGPGTRLTVL.

DNA for the CDR3: TGTGCCAGCAGCTTAAGAAGGACTAGCGGCTCATCGGAGCAGTACTTC. This codes for CASSLRRTSGSSEQYF. The V gene is TRBV7-2, the J gene TRBJ2-7; 10 nucleotides match TRBD2. Trimming removed 2 bases from V and 7 bases from J; junction bases left unmatched: 11. This CDR3 contains 16 residues. From germline, CDR1 is SGHTA and CDR2 FQGNSA.

The V call is TRBV18, the J call TRBJ1-2; D is perhaps TRBD1 (6 bases). This CDR3 comprises 14 residues. V gave up 3 bases and J gave up 0 bases, with 8 bases separating them. Germline V CDR1 and CDR2: KGHSH, LQKENI. The CDR3 DNA reads as TGTGCCAGCTCACCGGACAGCACTAACTATGGCTACACCTTC. Translating gives CASSPDSTNYGYTF.

CDR3: CASSLGGTLGYEQYF. As DNA, the CDR3 is TGTGCCAGCAGCCTGGGGGGAACGCTGGGCTACGAGCAGTACTTC. The chain uses TRBV7-9 and TRBJ2-7; tentative D call: TRBD2 (6 bases). The germline V and J ends were trimmed by 5 bases and 3 bases, with 17 bases remaining between them. Looked up from germline, CDR1 is SEHNR and CDR2 is FQNEAQ (reference sequence). The CDR3 runs 15 residues. Supplemented by reference TRBV7-9 and TRBJ2-7, the full variable domain reads DTGVSQNPRHKITKRGQNVTFRCDPISEHNRLYWYRQTLGQGPEFLTYFQNEAQLEKSRLLSDRFSAERPKGSFSTLEIQRTEQGDSAMYLCASSLGGTLGYEQYFGPGTRLTVT.